Listed here is a single T cell receptor (beta chain). Unmatched junction bases numbered 11, after V lost 7 bases and J lost 6 bases. Germline CDR1 ENHRY, CDR2 SYGVKD. The CDR3 loop spans 15 amino acids. The record originates from a study of blood T cell repertoires in COVID-19. Study at large: Samples came from the United States, Italy and Spain, spanning acute and convalescent COVID-19. Sources were T cells, B-cell-depleted T cells, or PBMCs; the material itself was cDNA or gDNA.

In the original processing: From reference gene primer amplification, estimates of nucleated cell counts were derived. Here immunoSEQ multiplex PCR was the method, and the copy in TCRdb shows in-frame clones only, minus some. V, J and clone size were drawn from that table, and D and trimming were deduced from the DNA. Seen here are 200,000 to 250,000 clones, 80% to 85% observed once, and the top ten hold around 2.7%. The origin of this receptor is a woman younger than 45 who had recovered from COVID-19. The sample taken for sequencing was peripheral blood. The rearrangement links TRBV10-3 to TRBJ2-2; 7 positions match TRBD2. Written as DNA, the CDR3 is TGTGCCATCACCCCCCAGAGCGGGATACCCGGGGAGCTGTTTTTT. Translating gives CAITPQSGIPGELFF.